These 8 T cell receptor beta chains share one sample of origin, sequenced in a study of T-cell reconstitution after alpha-beta-depleted transplantation in children. Unique molecular identifiers were built into the TCRbeta library. Each CDR3 protein gets one entry after TCRdb re-called the PCR reads with MiXCR. The sample carries 450,000 to 600,000 distinct CDR3 sequences, approximately 10% recorded once. The source material was PBMCs, sampled before TCRalphabeta/CD19-depleted stem cell transplant. Receptor source: a child aged 2 to 9 with inherited bone marrow failure, due to receive a stem cell transplant.

Only a few counts were recorded for this clonotype. The chain links TRBV3-1 to TRBJ1-1; maybe TRBD1 (5 bases). The CDR3 length is 12 residues. The germline V and J ends were trimmed by 8 bases and 10 bases, with 17 bases remaining between them. The germline CDR1 and CDR2 sequences are LGHDT and YNNKEL (reference sequence). CDR3 DNA sequence: TGTGCCAGCGGGACCGCGCTGGGGGGAGCTTTCTTT. It encodes CASGTALGGAFF.

V usage is TRBV29-1 and J usage is TRBJ2-5; D is perhaps TRBD1 (5 bases). In germline, CDR1 is SQVTM, CDR2 ANQGSEA. This CDR3 has 13 residues. Trimming pared 7 bases from V and 5 bases from J, leaving 17 bases between. This chain's CDR3 is CSAVAGLGETQYF. CDR3 sequence (DNA): TGCAGCGCTGTCGCAGGGCTGGGGGAGACCCAGTACTTC. The full variable domain, in which reference TRBV29-1 and TRBJ2-5 provide the parts outside the CDR3, is SAVISQKPSRDICQRGTSLTIQCQVDSQVTMMFWYRQQPGQSLTLIATANQGSEATYESGFVIDKFPISRPNLTFSTLTVSNMSPEDSSIYLCSAVAGLGETQYFGPGTRLLVL.

Concerning this clonotype itself: A read error is possible here, since a much larger clone lies one base away. The V gene is TRBV3-1, the J gene TRBJ2-4; D might be TRBD1 (5 bases). This CDR3 has 15 residues. Germline V gene data show CDR1 as LGHDT and CDR2 as YNNKEL (reference sequence). The CDR3 nucleotides are TGTGCCAGCACCCAAGATCAGGGATTGGGAAACATTCAGTACTTC. Translated, it gives CASTQDQGLGNIQYF.

This clonotype has ten or more counts. The J gene is TRBJ2-7, the V gene TRBV4-2, with TRBD2 identical over 7 bases. This CDR3 region has 15 residues. The germline V gene has CDR1 LGHNA and CDR2 YNFKEQ. The V gene end was trimmed by 4 bases and the J gene end by 2 bases; junction bases not matched to a gene: 8. The CDR3: CASSRESSGPYEQYF. CDR3 DNA sequence: TGTGCCAGCAGCCGCGAGTCTAGCGGTCCCTACGAGCAGTACTTC.

The chain uses TRBV7-6 and TRBJ1-3; D perhaps matches TRBD1 (6 bases). With 6 bases removed from V and 4 bases from J, the gap between germline ends came to 22 bases. Germline assignment: CDR1 SGHVS and CDR2 FNYEAQ. The CDR3 has 17 residues. CDR3 coding DNA: TGTGCCAGCAGAAAACATAAAGTGGGGGCGAGGGGAAACACCATATATTTT. Its protein product is CASRKHKVGARGNTIYF.

This clonotype was seen ten or more times. This chain joins TRBV20-1 and TRBJ2-1; 9 bases are a match to TRBD2. The CDR3 totals 13 residues. Germline assignment: CDR1 DFQATT and CDR2 SNEGSKA (reference sequence). The J segment lost 7 bases and the V segment lost 3 bases, leaving 4 bases of the junction unmatched. The CDR3 loop reads CSARWTSVNEQFF. DNA for the CDR3: TGCAGTGCTAGGTGGACTAGCGTAAATGAGCAGTTCTTC.

This clonotype was detected ten times or more. V and J are TRBV20-1 and TRBJ2-2; no definite D call. The V gene lost 0 bases and the J gene lost 2 bases, with 13 bases spanning the gap. Germline V lookup: CDR1 DFQATT, CDR2 SNEGSKA (reference sequence). CDR3 length: 16 residues. This chain's CDR3 is CSARDGRRANTGELFF. The CDR3, as DNA: TGCAGTGCTAGAGATGGTAGAAGAGCTAACACCGGGGAGCTGTTTTTT.

The sample holds many counts of this clonotype. J is TRBJ2-7 and V is TRBV7-2; tentatively, D is TRBD1 (5 bases). Trimming shortened V by 5 bases and J by 0 bases, and 14 bases separated the two germline ends. CDR1 and CDR2 from the germline V gene are SGHTA and FQGNSA. CDR3 length: 15 amino acids. The CDR3 nucleotides read TGTGCCAGCAGCCTAGGGGTGGGTGTCTCCTACGAGCAGTACTTC. Protein product: CASSLGVGVSYEQYF.